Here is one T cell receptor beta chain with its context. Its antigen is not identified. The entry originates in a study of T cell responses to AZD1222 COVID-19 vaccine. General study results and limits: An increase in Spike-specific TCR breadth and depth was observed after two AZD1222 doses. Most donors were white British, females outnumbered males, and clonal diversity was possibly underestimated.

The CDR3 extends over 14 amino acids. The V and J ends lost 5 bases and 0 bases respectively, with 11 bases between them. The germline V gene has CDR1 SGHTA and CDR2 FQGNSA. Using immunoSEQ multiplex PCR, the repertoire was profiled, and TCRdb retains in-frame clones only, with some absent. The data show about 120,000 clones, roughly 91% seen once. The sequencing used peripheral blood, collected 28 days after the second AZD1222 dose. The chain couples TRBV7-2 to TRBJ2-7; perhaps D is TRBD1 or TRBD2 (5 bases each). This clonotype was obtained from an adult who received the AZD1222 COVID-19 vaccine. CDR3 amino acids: CASSVRDHSYEQYF. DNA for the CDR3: TGTGCCAGCAGCGTCCGGGACCACTCCTACGAGCAGTACTTC.